One and the same sample provided the 11 T cell receptor beta chains below, sequenced in a study of T cell changes during pregnancy in multiple sclerosis. The repertoire was sequenced with immunoSEQ multiplex PCR; TCRdb's copy has only in-frame clones and lacks some. The table includes approximately 70,000 clones, just over 90% detected once. Sequenced here: peripheral blood, sampled in the second trimester of pregnancy. These receptors all come from a female donor in good health, enrolled as a control in a pregnancy study.

The table lists this clone with a count of one. The J gene is TRBJ2-1, the V gene TRBV19; 9 bases line up with TRBD2. There are 15 residues in the CDR3. Germline values: CDR1 LNHDA, CDR2 SQIVND (reference sequence). The trim removed 6 bases at V and 4 bases at J, leaving 7 bases unmatched. CDR3 sequence reads: CASSQLAGSYNEQFF. CDR3 in DNA: TGTGCCAGTAGCCAGCTAGCGGGATCTTACAATGAGCAGTTCTTC. Full variable domain (remainder filled in from reference TRBV19 and TRBJ2-1): DGGITQSPKYLFRKEGQNVTLSCEQNLNHDAMYWYRQDPGQGLRLIYYSQIVNDFQKGDIAEGYSVSREKKESFPLTVTSAQKNPTAFYLCASSQLAGSYNEQFFGPGTRLTVL.

The V call is TRBV4-1, the J call TRBJ2-1; 7 positions agree with TRBD2. The junction had 8 bases not matched to a gene; V was cut back by 4 bases and J by 8 bases. The CDR3 covers 14 residues. Germline CDR1 reads MGHRA; CDR2 reads YSYEKL. CDR3 nucleotides: TGCGCCAGCAGCCGACTAGCTCGCGGCCATGAGCAGTTCTTC. This codes for CASSRLARGHEQFF.

This sequence joins TRBV28 and TRBJ1-5; weak D call: TRBD1 (5 bases). This CDR3 has 14 amino acids. V was clipped by 8 bases and J by 5 bases, with 16 bases between them. Germline CDR1 and CDR2: MDHEN and SYDVKM. CDR3 residues: CASPSQDSDQPQHF. For the CDR3, the DNA is TGTGCCAGCCCCTCACAGGATTCCGATCAGCCCCAGCATTTT.

The chain combines TRBV2 with TRBJ2-5; the D gene is possibly TRBD2 (8 bases). This CDR3 region has 13 residues. V gave up 9 bases and J gave up 4 bases, with 15 bases separating them. Germline CDR1 reads SNHLY; CDR2 reads FYNNEI. CDR3 in amino acids: CASREGAGETQYF. The DNA of the CDR3 is TGTGCCAGTCGGGAGGGGGCGGGAGAGACCCAGTACTTC.

This clone has only one observation. The same CDR3 arises from other DNA sequences in this sample as well. V and J are TRBV18 and TRBJ2-5; D gene uncertain. The germline gives CDR1 KGHSH, CDR2 LQKENI. V dropped 1 base and J dropped 5 bases, with 8 bases sitting between them. The CDR3 totals 13 residues. The CDR3 nucleotides are TGTGCCAGCTCACCACGGGCACGGGAGACCCAGTACTTC. Its translation is CASSPRARETQYF.

This clone was observed a single time. CDR3 nucleotide sequence: TGTGCCAGCAGTTTTATGGGAGGGGAGTACGAGCAGTACTTC. It is translated as CASSFMGGEYEQYF. The chain carries TRBV28 and TRBJ2-7, with 7 bases that match TRBD2. V gave up 3 bases and J gave up 4 bases; unmatched junction bases: 6. Germline CDR1 and CDR2: MDHEN and SYDVKM. The CDR3 runs 14 residues.

The CDR3 reads CASSIRQGGYEQYF. The CDR3, as DNA: TGTGCCAGTAGTATCCGACAGGGAGGCTACGAGCAGTACTTC. The genes are TRBV19 and TRBJ2-7, with a possible D match to TRBD1 (7 bases). This CDR3 is built from 14 residues. V lost 3 bases and J lost 3, with 12 bases in between. Germline values: CDR1 LNHDA, CDR2 SQIVND (reference sequence).

The J gene is TRBJ2-1, the V gene TRBV28; D perhaps matches TRBD2 (6 bases). Germline V gives CDR1 MDHEN, CDR2 SYDVKM. With 4 bases removed from V and 4 bases from J, the gap between germline ends came to 17 bases. CDR3 size: 16 residues. The CDR3 sequence: CASSSGGAGIYNEQFF. In DNA form, the CDR3 reads TGTGCCAGCAGTTCCGGAGGGGCAGGAATATACAATGAGCAGTTCTTC.

This CDR3 is CASSVGRATDTQYF. CDR3 bases: TGTGCCAGCAGCGTAGGGCGGGCCACAGATACGCAGTATTTT. This chain links TRBV9 with TRBJ2-3, with D possibly matching TRBD2 (5 bases). CDR1 and CDR2 (germline): SGDLS, YYNGEE. The CDR3 consists of 14 residues. V was cut by 0 bases and J by 2 bases, with 7 bases left in between.

CDR3 DNA sequence: TGTGCCAGCAGTTTTGTCTCGGGCAATGAGCAGTTCTTC. This translates into CASSFVSGNEQFF. The chain employs TRBV28 and TRBJ2-1; unclear D gene. V gave up 3 bases and J gave up 6 bases, with 9 bases separating them. Germline V CDR1 and CDR2: MDHEN, SYDVKM. The CDR3 runs 13 residues.

The table lists this clone with a count of one. The CDR3 DNA reads as TGTGCCAGCTCACCGAGAGCGGGAGGAAACTACGAGCAGTACTTC. Translated: CASSPRAGGNYEQYF. The chain employs TRBV18 and TRBJ2-7; 9 bases are a match to TRBD2. CDR3 length equals 15 residues. Trimming cost V 3 bases and J 3 bases; bases outside gene matches: 6. From germline, CDR1 is KGHSH and CDR2 LQKENI.